Below, 27 T cell receptor beta chains from the same sample are listed, as sequenced in a study of T-cell reconstitution after alpha-beta-depleted transplantation in children. TCRbeta library preparation incorporated unique molecular identifiers. One entry per CDR3 protein results from TCRdb running MiXCR on the PCR reads. This sample has 500,000 or so distinct CDR3 sequences, with over 25% found just once. The sequencing used PBMCs from the stem cell graft donor, collected from the stem cell graft. These receptors were taken from a human donor who donated a stem cell graft to a child with aplastic anemia.

The chain links TRBV6-2 or TRBV6-3 to TRBJ2-2; no clear D gene. There are 14 residues in the CDR3. The V and J ends lost 2 bases and 4 bases respectively, with 8 bases between them. CDR1 and CDR2 (germline): MNHEY, SVGEGT. The CDR3 here is CASSYVNPTGELFF. In nucleotides, the CDR3 is TGTGCCAGCAGTTACGTTAATCCCACCGGGGAGCTGTTTTTT.

There are a few counts of this clonotype. This rearrangement joins TRBV29-1 to TRBJ1-1; 7 bases are shared with TRBD1. The CDR3 covers 13 residues. The V gene's germline CDR1 is SQVTM and CDR2 ANQGSEA. The trim removed 6 bases at V and 6 bases at J, leaving 10 bases unmatched. Here the CDR3 DNA reads TGCAGCGTCGCTAATCGACAGGGCTCTGAAGCTTTCTTT. Translating it yields CSVANRQGSEAFF.

The chain has TRBV5-1 and TRBJ2-3; the match to TRBD2 covers 11 bases. Germline V gene data show CDR1 as SGHRS and CDR2 as YFSETQ. This CDR3 comprises 16 residues. The trim removed 4 bases at V and 2 bases at J, leaving 6 bases unmatched. CDR3: CASSQGTSGFTDTQYF. In DNA form, the CDR3 reads TGCGCCAGCAGCCAAGGGACTAGCGGTTTCACAGATACGCAGTATTTT.

The chain is built from TRBV19 and TRBJ1-2, with D hard to call. With 5 bases removed from V and 2 bases from J, the gap between germline ends came to 12 bases. Germline assignment: CDR1 LNHDA and CDR2 SQIVND (reference sequence). The CDR3 is 14 residues long. The CDR3 nucleotides are TGTGCCAGTAGTTGGAGCTACTCGAACTATGGCTACACCTTC. As protein: CASSWSYSNYGYTF.

This rearrangement joins TRBV7-8 to TRBJ1-5; D is possibly TRBD1 (5 bases). Trimming took off 3 bases at V and 7 bases at J, with 19 bases between the two ends. The CDR3 is 16 residues long. Germline V gives CDR1 SGHVS, CDR2 FQNEAQ. CDR3 DNA: TGTGCCAGCAGCTTGGGACCGCCGGTGGTCGGCCAGCCCCAGCATTTT. Translated: CASSLGPPVVGQPQHF.

The V gene is TRBV20-1, the J gene TRBJ1-4; TRBD1 might be the D (6 bases). The CDR3 length is 16 residues. Trimming took 3 bases from V and 4 from J, leaving 18 bases between them. Germline values: CDR1 DFQATT, CDR2 SNEGSKA (reference sequence). CDR3 region: CSASGGAGDFNEKLFF. CDR3 nucleotides: TGCAGTGCTAGTGGGGGCGCGGGGGACTTTAATGAAAAACTGTTTTTT.

The CDR3 spells CASSARIGGRGRTDTQYF. CDR3 nucleotides: TGTGCCAGCAGCGCCCGTATTGGGGGACGCGGTCGCACAGATACGCAGTATTTT. This chain joins TRBV9 and TRBJ2-3, with D perhaps matching TRBD1 or TRBD2 (5 bases each). V was pared by 3 bases and J by 1 base, with 21 bases between. The germline gives CDR1 SGDLS, CDR2 YYNGEE. The CDR3 consists of 18 residues.

The chain is built from TRBV28 and TRBJ2-7; D may be TRBD2 (6 bases). V lost 5 bases, J lost 2 bases, and 22 bases lay in between. Looked up from germline, CDR1 is MDHEN and CDR2 is SYDVKM. The CDR3 length is 17 residues. The CDR3 spells CASSPGAGLSSPYEQYF. Written as DNA, the CDR3 is TGTGCCAGCAGTCCGGGAGCGGGCTTAAGCTCCCCCTACGAGCAGTACTTC.

This clonotype was seen a handful of times. This sequence joins TRBV4-3 and TRBJ1-1; D is uncertain. V dropped 1 base and J dropped 0 bases, with 6 bases sitting between them. Germline CDR1 reads LGHNA; CDR2 reads YSLEER. The CDR3 totals 14 residues. CDR3 nucleotides: TGCGCCAGCAGCCAAGGGGCGGTGAACACTGAAGCTTTCTTT. It translates to CASSQGAVNTEAFF.

The V call is TRBV7-9, the J call TRBJ2-1; TRBD1 or TRBD2 may be the D gene (5 bases each). Trimming left V 1 base short and J 4 bases short, with 8 bases between. The length of the CDR3 is 14 residues. CDR1 and CDR2 from the germline V gene are SEHNR and FQNEAQ (reference sequence). The CDR3 is CASSLGGKYNEQFF. CDR3 bases: TGTGCCAGCAGCTTAGGGGGGAAGTACAATGAGCAGTTCTTC.

The CDR3 sequence is CATSEIGLAGGIGRELFF. CDR3 bases: TGTGCCACCAGTGAGATCGGACTAGCGGGAGGTATAGGCCGGGAGCTGTTTTTT. V is TRBV24-1 and J is TRBJ2-2; 14 positions agree with TRBD2. The CDR3 has 18 amino acids. The germline V gene has CDR1 KGHDR and CDR2 SFDVKD. The trim removed 4 bases at V and 9 bases at J, leaving 12 bases unmatched.

This clonotype was observed a handful of times. The chain employs TRBV7-6 and TRBJ1-2, with 8 bases matching TRBD1. This CDR3 is 15 amino acids long. The germline CDR1 and CDR2 sequences are SGHVS and FNYEAQ. Trimming cost V 3 bases and J 6 bases; bases outside gene matches: 9. CDR3 sequence reads: CASSLAPQGADGYTF. In DNA form, the CDR3 reads TGTGCCAGCAGCTTGGCCCCCCAGGGGGCGGATGGCTACACCTTC.

This clonotype was found a few times. V gene TRBV5-1 combines with J gene TRBJ2-5, with TRBD1 identical over 10 bases. J gave up 5 bases and V 4 bases, and 14 bases lay outside the gene matches. The CDR3 contains 17 residues. Germline CDR1 SGHRS, CDR2 YFSETQ. CDR3 in DNA: TGCGCCAGCAGCCGAGGCCCGGTGACAGGGGGCCTCGAGACCCAGTACTTC. Residues: CASSRGPVTGGLETQYF.

There are a few counts of this clonotype. The chain joins TRBV29-1 to TRBJ2-2; 11 positions agree with TRBD2. CDR1 is SQVTM and CDR2 is ANQGSEA in the germline V gene. With 7 bases clipped from V and 3 bases from J, the junction kept 10 bases outside the gene matches. CDR3 length equals 16 residues. Here the CDR3 DNA reads TGCAGCGCCCTATTACTAGCGGGAGATGACACCGGGGAGCTGTTTTTT. This encodes CSALLLAGDDTGELFF.

The rearrangement links TRBV12-3 or TRBV12-4 to TRBJ2-2; D not certain. The V end lost 5 bases, the J end lost 5 bases, and 15 bases lay between the germline ends. The CDR3 totals 15 residues. CDR3 nucleotides: TGTGCCAGCAGTGTTGGAGTATTGGGAACCGGGGAGCTGTTTTTT. This sequence encodes CASSVGVLGTGELFF.

The V and J genes are TRBV19 and TRBJ1-5; D unresolved. V was clipped by 4 bases and J by 1 base, with 11 bases between them. Germline CDR1 LNHDA, CDR2 SQIVND (reference sequence). This CDR3 spans 15 amino acids. CDR3 loop: CASSNVMVSNQPQHF. CDR3 bases: TGTGCCAGTAGTAATGTAATGGTAAGCAATCAGCCCCAGCATTTT. The variable domain in full, completed from reference TRBV19 and TRBJ1-5, reads DGGITQSPKYLFRKEGQNVTLSCEQNLNHDAMYWYRQDPGQGLRLIYYSQIVNDFQKGDIAEGYSVSREKKESFPLTVTSAQKNPTAFYLCASSNVMVSNQPQHFGDGTRLSIL.

There are a few counts of this clonotype. V and J are TRBV5-5 and TRBJ2-7; 11 bases align to TRBD2. CDR1 and CDR2 from the germline V gene are SGHKS and YYEKEE (reference sequence). The CDR3 runs 15 residues. Unmatched junction bases numbered 4, after V lost 3 bases and J lost 2 bases. DNA for the CDR3: TGTGCCAGCAGCTCGCCGGGACTAGCGGCCTACGAGCAGTACGTC. Residues: CASSSPGLAAYEQYV.

The rearrangement uses TRBV20-1 and TRBJ2-7; 7 bases match TRBD1. The germline CDR1 and CDR2 sequences are DFQATT and SNEGSKA (reference sequence). This CDR3 comprises 15 residues. V gave up 6 bases and J gave up 2 bases; unmatched junction bases: 13. The CDR3 DNA sequence: TGCAGTGCCCAGCCAGGGTCCGGGACAGCCTACGAGCAGTACTTC. It codes for CSAQPGSGTAYEQYF.

The genes are TRBV11-2 and TRBJ1-5; D is uncertain. With 5 bases removed from V and 0 bases from J, the gap between germline ends came to 20 bases. CDR3 length: 18 amino acids. Germline CDR1 is SGHAT and CDR2 is FQNNGV. The CDR3 spells CASSPNAFPGASNQPQHF. CDR3 DNA sequence: TGTGCCAGCAGCCCCAACGCGTTTCCAGGCGCTAGCAATCAGCCCCAGCATTTT.

The chain couples TRBV18 to TRBJ2-5; perhaps TRBD2 as D (5 bases). The CDR3 has 14 amino acids. Germline V gene lookup returns CDR1 KGHSH and CDR2 LQKENI. V was pared by 6 bases and J by 0 bases, with 11 bases between. This CDR3 reads CASSPDGDQETQYF. CDR3 bases: TGTGCCAGCTCTCCTGACGGGGACCAAGAGACCCAGTACTTC.

This clonotype was seen more than once but under ten times. In nucleotides, the CDR3 is TGCGCCACACAGAGCGGGCCCCAGGCGGGCGGGGAGCTGTTTTTT. Amino acids: CATQSGPQAGGELFF. The chain joins TRBV5-1 to TRBJ2-2, with D tentatively TRBD2 (6 bases). The CDR3 covers 15 residues. With 9 bases removed from V and 7 bases from J, the gap between germline ends came to 22 bases. Germline V gives CDR1 SGHRS, CDR2 YFSETQ.

There are a few counts of this clonotype. The chain recombines TRBV12-3 or TRBV12-4 with TRBJ1-3; possibly TRBD1 for D (5 bases). This CDR3 has 17 residues. V lost 3 bases and J lost 3, with 18 bases in between. This chain's CDR3 is CASSLNRAGLVGNTIYF. CDR3 in DNA: TGTGCCAGCAGTTTGAACCGCGCAGGGCTAGTTGGAAACACCATATATTTT.

The chain links TRBV12-3 or TRBV12-4 to TRBJ1-2; 7 nucleotides match TRBD1. This CDR3 contains 15 residues. J lost 0 bases, V lost 10 bases, and 11 bases had no gene match. DNA for the CDR3: TGTGCCATCTATCCTTTGGACAGGACTAACTATGGCTACACCTTC. Protein sequence: CAIYPLDRTNYGYTF.

This clonotype has just a few counts. This chain uses TRBV5-5 with TRBJ2-1; 14 bases line up with TRBD2. Trimming at V came to 5 bases and at J to 7 bases, leaving 11 bases not matched to a gene. Germline V gene data show CDR1 as SGHKS and CDR2 as YYEKEE (reference sequence). The CDR3 spans 17 residues. CDR3 sequence: CASSLKGLAGDRNEQFF. CDR3 nucleotide sequence: TGTGCCAGCAGTCTTAAGGGACTAGCGGGAGATCGGAATGAGCAGTTCTTC.

This clonotype has only a few counts. The rearrangement joins TRBV9 to TRBJ1-5, with TRBD1 as a possible D gene (5 bases). There are 15 residues in the CDR3. Trimming cost V 0 bases and J 3 bases, with 10 bases left between them. The germline gives CDR1 SGDLS, CDR2 YYNGEE. The CDR3 loop reads CASSVEGENNQPQHF. CDR3 nucleotides: TGTGCCAGCAGCGTAGAAGGGGAAAACAATCAGCCCCAGCATTTT.

This clonotype has only a few counts. The rearrangement joins TRBV6-1 to TRBJ2-1, with 7 nucleotides matching TRBD2. The J segment lost 7 bases and the V segment lost 6 bases, leaving 9 bases of the junction unmatched. CDR1 and CDR2 (germline): MNHNS, SASEGT. This CDR3 spans 14 amino acids. The CDR3 is CASSRQRGENEQFF. The CDR3 nucleotides read TGTGCCAGCAGCCGACAGCGGGGCGAAAATGAGCAGTTCTTC.

Ten or more counts support this clonotype. The genes are TRBV29-1 and TRBJ1-1; 7 positions agree with TRBD1. The CDR3 consists of 11 residues. Trimming removed 4 bases from V and 11 bases from J; junction bases left unmatched: 7. The germline gives CDR1 SQVTM, CDR2 ANQGSEA. The CDR3 DNA follows: TGCAGCGTTGCCTTAGGGACAGAGGCTTTCTTT. Residues: CSVALGTEAFF.